This T cell receptor (beta chain) is from a study of T cell repertoires in cytomegalovirus infection. About the study: Both a matching HLA type and CMV infection were indicated by public TCR beta signatures. Study-wide findings and caveats: Using cumulative public TCR beta family frequency, the authors identified those who carried CMV together with the relevant HLA.

A single record per CDR3 protein comes from TCRdb applying MiXCR to the reads. The repertoire holds around 260,000 distinct CDR3 sequences, roughly 9.1% seen once, with roughly 16% in the top ten. This clonotype was recorded many times. As yet, its antigen is unknown. The sequencing input was PBMCs. This clonotype originated in a human donor in good health (CMV status not recorded). Some clones in this sample may be carry-over from other donors' samples.

The CDR3 protein is CASRRRTGAAAGANVLTF. In nucleotides, the CDR3 is TGTGCCAGCAGAAGGAGGACAGGGGCCGCCGCTGGGGCCAACGTCCTGACTTTC. V usage is TRBV12-3 or TRBV12-4 and J usage is TRBJ2-6; TRBD1 matches 9 bases. CDR3 length equals 18 residues. Trimming cost V 6 bases and J 2 bases; bases outside gene matches: 11.